This entry features one T cell receptor beta chain sequence. This entry comes from a study of CD8 T cells in Susac syndrome. The CDR3 is 13 residues long. Germline lookup yields CDR1 SGHRS and CDR2 YFSETQ. Trimming stripped 6 bases from V and 3 bases from J, with 13 bases between. Reverse transcription of roughly 0.5 to 1 ug RNA was performed with random hexamers. Across 54 Vbeta and 13 Jbeta, TCR beta CDR3 was amplified with immunoSEQ multiplex PCR. TCRdb re-called the immunoSEQ multiplex PCR reads with MiXCR, one entry per CDR3 protein. The profile shows more than 100,000 distinct CDR3 sequences, roughly 96% of them singletons.

The sample consisted of CD4+ T cells from PBMCs. The chain is built from TRBV5-1 and TRBJ2-7; TRBD2 might be the D (6 bases). The clonotype originates from a human donor in good health. CDR3 in amino acids: CASNEPAGYEQYF. The CDR3 region has the DNA TGCGCCAGCAACGAACCAGCGGGCTACGAGCAGTACTTC. Looking up the rest from reference TRBV5-1 and TRBJ2-7 gives the full variable domain: KAGVTQTPRYLIKTRGQQVTLSCSPISGHRSVSWYQQTPGQGLQFLFEYFSETQRNKGNFPGRFSGRQFSNSRSEMNVSTLELGDSALYLCASNEPAGYEQYFGPGTRLTVT.